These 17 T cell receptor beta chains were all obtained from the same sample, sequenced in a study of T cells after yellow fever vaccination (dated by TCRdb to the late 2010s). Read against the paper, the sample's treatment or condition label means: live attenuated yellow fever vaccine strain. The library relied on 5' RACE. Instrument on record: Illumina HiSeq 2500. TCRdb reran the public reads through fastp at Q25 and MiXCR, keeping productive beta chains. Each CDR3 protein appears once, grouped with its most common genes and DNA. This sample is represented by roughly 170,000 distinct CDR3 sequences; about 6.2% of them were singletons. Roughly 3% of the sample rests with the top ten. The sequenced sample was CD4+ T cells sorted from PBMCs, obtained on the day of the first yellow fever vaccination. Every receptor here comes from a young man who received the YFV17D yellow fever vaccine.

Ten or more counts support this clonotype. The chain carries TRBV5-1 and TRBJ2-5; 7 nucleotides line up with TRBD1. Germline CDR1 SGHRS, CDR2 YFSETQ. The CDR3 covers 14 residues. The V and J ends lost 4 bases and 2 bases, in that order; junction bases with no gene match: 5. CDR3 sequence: CASSRDRAQETQYF. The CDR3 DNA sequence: TGCGCCAGCAGCCGAGACAGGGCGCAAGAGACCCAGTACTTC.

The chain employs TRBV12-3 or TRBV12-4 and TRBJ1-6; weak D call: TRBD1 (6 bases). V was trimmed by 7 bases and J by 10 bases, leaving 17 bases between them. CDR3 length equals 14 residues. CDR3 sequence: CASIQGGSRSPLHF. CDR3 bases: TGTGCCAGCATCCAAGGGGGTTCCCGCTCACCCCTCCACTTT.

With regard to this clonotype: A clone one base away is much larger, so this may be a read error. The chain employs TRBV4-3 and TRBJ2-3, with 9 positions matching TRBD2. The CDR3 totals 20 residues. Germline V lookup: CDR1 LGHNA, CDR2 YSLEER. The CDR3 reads CASSQVRVLAGRRAADTKYF. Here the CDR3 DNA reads TGCGCCAGCAGCCAAGTCAGGGTTCTAGCGGGGCGCCGGGCGGCAGATACGAAGTATTTT.

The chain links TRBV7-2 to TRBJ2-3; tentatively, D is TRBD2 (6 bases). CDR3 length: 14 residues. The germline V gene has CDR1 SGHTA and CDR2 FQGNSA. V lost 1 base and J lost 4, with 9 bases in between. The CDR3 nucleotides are TGTGCCAGCAGCTTAGTCGGCGGGGCAGATACGCAGTATTTT. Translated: CASSLVGGADTQYF.

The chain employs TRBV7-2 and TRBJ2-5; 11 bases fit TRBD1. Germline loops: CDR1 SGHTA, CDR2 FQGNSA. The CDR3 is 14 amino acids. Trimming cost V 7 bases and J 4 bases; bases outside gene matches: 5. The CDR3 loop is CASIADRGRETQYF. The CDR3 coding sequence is TGTGCCAGCATCGCGGACAGGGGGCGAGAGACCCAGTACTTC.

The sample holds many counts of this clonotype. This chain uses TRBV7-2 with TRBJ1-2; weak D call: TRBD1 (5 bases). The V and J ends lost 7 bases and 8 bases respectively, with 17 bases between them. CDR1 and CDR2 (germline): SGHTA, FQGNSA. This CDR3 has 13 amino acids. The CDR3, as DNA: TGTGCCAGCATATCCCCCGGGGGAAGAGGCTACACCTTC. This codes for CASISPGGRGYTF. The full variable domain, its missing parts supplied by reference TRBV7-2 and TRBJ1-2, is GAGVSQSPSNKVTEKGKDVELRCDPISGHTALYWYRQSLGQGLEFLIYFQGNSAPDKSGLPSDRFSAERTGGSVSTLTIQRTQQEDSAVYLCASISPGGRGYTFGSGTRLTVV.

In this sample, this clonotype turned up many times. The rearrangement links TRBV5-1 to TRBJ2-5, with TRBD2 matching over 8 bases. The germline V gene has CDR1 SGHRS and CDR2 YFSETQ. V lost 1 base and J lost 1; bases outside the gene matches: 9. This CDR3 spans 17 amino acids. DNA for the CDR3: TGCGCCAGCAGCTTGACGGGCCGCGGGGGGCCCCAAGAGACCCAGTACTTC. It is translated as CASSLTGRGGPQETQYF.

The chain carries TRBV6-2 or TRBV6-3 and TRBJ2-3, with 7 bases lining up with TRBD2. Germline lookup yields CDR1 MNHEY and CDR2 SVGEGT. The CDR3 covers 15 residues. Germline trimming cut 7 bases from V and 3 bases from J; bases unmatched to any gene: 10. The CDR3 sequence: CASTRQWGGTDTQYF. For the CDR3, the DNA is TGTGCCAGCACCCGGCAATGGGGGGGGACAGATACGCAGTATTTT.

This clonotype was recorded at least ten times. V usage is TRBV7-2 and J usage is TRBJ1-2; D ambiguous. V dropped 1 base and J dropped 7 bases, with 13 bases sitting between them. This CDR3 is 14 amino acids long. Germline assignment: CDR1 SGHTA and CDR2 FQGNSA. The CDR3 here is CASSLESGVRGYTF. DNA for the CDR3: TGTGCCAGCAGCTTAGAGTCCGGGGTCCGTGGCTACACCTTC.

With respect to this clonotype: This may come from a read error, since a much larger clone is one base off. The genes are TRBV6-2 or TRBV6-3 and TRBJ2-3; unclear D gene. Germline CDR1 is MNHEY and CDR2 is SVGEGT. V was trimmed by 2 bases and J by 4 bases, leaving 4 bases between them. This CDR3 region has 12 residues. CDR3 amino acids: CASSYTADTQYF. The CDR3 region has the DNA TGTGCCAGCAGTTACACGGCAGATACGCAGTATTTT.

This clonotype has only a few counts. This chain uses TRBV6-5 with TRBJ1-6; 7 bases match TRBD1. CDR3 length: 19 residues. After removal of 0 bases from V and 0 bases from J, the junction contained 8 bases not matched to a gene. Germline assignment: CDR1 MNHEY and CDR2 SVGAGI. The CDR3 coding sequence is TGTGCCAGCAGTTACTCGGGTCTTCGGGACAGCTCCTATAATTCACCCCTCCACTTT. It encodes CASSYSGLRDSSYNSPLHF.

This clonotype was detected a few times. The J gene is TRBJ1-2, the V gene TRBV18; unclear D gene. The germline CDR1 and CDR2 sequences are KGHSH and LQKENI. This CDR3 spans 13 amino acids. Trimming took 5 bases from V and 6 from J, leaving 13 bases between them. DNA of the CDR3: TGTGCCAGCTCATCGGTGCCCGGGGATGGCTACACCTTC. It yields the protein CASSSVPGDGYTF.

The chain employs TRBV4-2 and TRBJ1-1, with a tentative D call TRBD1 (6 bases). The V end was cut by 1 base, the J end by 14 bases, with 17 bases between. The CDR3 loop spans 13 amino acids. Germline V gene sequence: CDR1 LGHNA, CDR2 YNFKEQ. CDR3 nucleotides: TGTGCCAGCAGCCAAGTCCAACAGGGCCTGCGGTTCTTT. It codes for CASSQVQQGLRFF.

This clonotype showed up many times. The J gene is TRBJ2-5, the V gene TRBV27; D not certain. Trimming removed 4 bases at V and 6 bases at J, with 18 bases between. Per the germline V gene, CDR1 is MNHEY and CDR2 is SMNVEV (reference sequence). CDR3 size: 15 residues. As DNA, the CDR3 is TGTGCCAGCAGTTCGAGTTGGAATACTGGAAAGACCCAGTACTTC. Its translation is CASSSSWNTGKTQYF.

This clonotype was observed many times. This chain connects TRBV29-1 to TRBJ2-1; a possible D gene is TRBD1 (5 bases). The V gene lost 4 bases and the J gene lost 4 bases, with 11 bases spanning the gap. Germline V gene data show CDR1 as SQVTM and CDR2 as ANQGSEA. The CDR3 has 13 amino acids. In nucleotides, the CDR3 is TGCAGCGTTGGGGGCAGGCTATACAATGAGCAGTTCTTC. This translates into CSVGGRLYNEQFF.

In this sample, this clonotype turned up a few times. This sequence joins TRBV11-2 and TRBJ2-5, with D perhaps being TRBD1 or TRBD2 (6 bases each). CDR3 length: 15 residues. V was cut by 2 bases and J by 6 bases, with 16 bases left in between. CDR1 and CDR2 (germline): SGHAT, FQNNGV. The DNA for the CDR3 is TGTGCCAGCAGCTTAAGGGGGGTGGTGGAGCAGACCCAGTACTTC. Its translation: CASSLRGVVEQTQYF.

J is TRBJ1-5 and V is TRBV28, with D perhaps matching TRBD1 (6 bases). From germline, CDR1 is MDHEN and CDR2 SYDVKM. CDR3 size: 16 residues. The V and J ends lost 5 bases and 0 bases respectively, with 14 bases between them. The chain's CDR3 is CASSQIGQNSNQPQHF. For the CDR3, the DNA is TGTGCCAGCAGTCAAATCGGACAGAATAGCAATCAGCCCCAGCATTTT.